This TCR beta chain was captured in a study of CD8 T cells in ankylosing spondylitis. Study-level points and caveats: Several of the motif variants were reported before in synovial fluid and blood from reactive arthritis. Clones linked to disease were reported to show significant enrichment in matched ankylosing spondylitis synovial fluid. Apparently characteristic of ankylosing spondylitis blood was a TCR beta motif (about 8 highly homologous variants).

Via MiXCR, TCRdb re-called the 5' RACE reads, giving one row per CDR3 protein. The sample records some 130,000 distinct CDR3 sequences, about 15% being singletons. About this clonotype itself: Antigen unknown.

Trimming removed 4 bases at V and 8 bases at J, with 14 bases between. Per germline, CDR1 SGHDN and CDR2 FVKESK. This CDR3 is 13 amino acids long. The receptor comes from a male donor with ankylosing spondylitis. The chain is built from TRBV14 and TRBJ1-1; D is uncertain. The sequencing input was blood, either unsorted or a sorted T cell fraction (not recorded which). This CDR3 reads CASSRSGSQEAFF. CDR3 nucleotide sequence: TGTGCCAGCAGCCGCTCCGGGTCCCAAGAAGCTTTCTTT. The full variable domain, completed using reference TRBV14 and TRBJ1-1, is EAGVTQFPSHSVIEKGQTVTLRCDPISGHDNLYWYRRVMGKEIKFLLHFVKESKQDESGMPNNRFLAERTGGTYSTLKVQPAELEDSGVYFCASSRSGSQEAFFGQGTRLTVV.